This entry concerns a single TCR beta chain. The data originate from a study of blood T cell repertoires in COVID-19. Study overall: Acute-phase and convalescent COVID-19 samples originated in the United States, Italy and Spain. PBMCs, B-cell-depleted T cells, or T cells provided the cDNA or gDNA that made up the material.

Per the original data handling: Researchers report that nucleated cell counts were estimated from reference gene primer amplification. The data were produced by immunoSEQ multiplex PCR, yet TCRdb's version contains in-frame clones alone and is incomplete. That table furnishes V, J and clone size, whereas the DNA furnished D and trimming. The sample has tens of thousands of clones, about 88% seen once. Material: peripheral blood. The clonotype comes from a human donor in a cohort sampled during active COVID-19.

Here the CDR3 reads CASSSWGLQEFQETQYF. CDR3 in DNA: TGCGCCAGCAGCTCGTGGGGGCTACAGGAATTCCAAGAGACCCAGTACTTC. The J gene is TRBJ2-5, the V gene TRBV5-1; the D gene is possibly TRBD1 (6 bases). CDR1 SGHRS and CDR2 YFSETQ come from the germline V gene. V gave up 3 bases and J gave up 1 base, with 19 bases separating them. The CDR3 loop spans 17 amino acids.